This passage covers 32 T cell receptor beta chains from one sample sequenced in a study of T cells in women clearing cervical HPV infection. The table came from immunoSEQ multiplex PCR; TCRdb's copy has only in-frame clones and leaves some out. Recorded for this sample: about 36,000 clones. The material sequenced was blood buffy coat. All receptors come from a woman aged 18-70 years with a cervical HPV16 infection that either progressed to CIN3+ or cleared (not recorded which).

Points on this clone: Sequencing ends 3 residues short of the CDR3 end; the germline J gene provides the rest. V gene TRBV2 combines with J gene TRBJ2-5, with 10 bases lining up with TRBD1. This CDR3 region has 15 residues. The V gene's germline CDR1 is SNHLY and CDR2 FYNNEI. CDR3 DNA (partial): TGTGCCAGCGGTTATTTGGGACAGGGGTCGGATACC. This sequence encodes CASGYLGQGSDT. The whole CDR3 sequence is CASGYLGQGSDTQYF.

About this clone itself: The read ends 3 residues before the CDR3 terminus; that terminus is restored from the germline J gene. The chain carries TRBV7-9 and TRBJ2-4; the D is unclear. CDR3 length equals 13 residues. Germline CDR1 reads SEHNR; CDR2 reads FQNEAQ (reference sequence). The CDR3 is CASSLGSEYGQYF. CDR3 DNA (partial): TGTGCCAGCAGCTTAGGATCAGAATATGGT.

Remarks on this clone: The read terminates 3 residues ahead of where the CDR3 ends, so the germline J gene completes it. The gene calls are TRBV12-3 or TRBV12-4 and TRBJ1-3; 10 bases are a match to TRBD1. The CDR3 spans 17 residues. The junction had 12 bases not matched to a gene; V was cut back by 6 bases and J by 4 bases. CDR3 bases read: TGTGCCAGCAGGCAGGGACAGGGGTTAGTTATCGGAAACACC. Its protein is CASRQGQGLVIGNT. The entire CDR3 protein is CASRQGQGLVIGNTIYF.

Comments on this clone: A junction end diverges from the germline sequence, so it may reflect a read error. Read sequence stops 3 residues before the CDR3 end, and the germline J gene provides the missing end. The chain combines TRBV19 with TRBJ2-3, with D possibly matching TRBD1 (6 bases). Germline V CDR1 and CDR2: LNHDA, SQIVND (reference sequence). This CDR3 spans 16 amino acids. The part of the CDR3 DNA that was read is TGTGCCAGTAGTGTAGATCAGGGGATTAGCAATCAGCCG. Amino acids: CASSVDQGISNQP. The full CDR3 sequence reads CASSVDQGISNQPQYF.

A remark on this clone: The read falls 3 residues short of the CDR3 end, and the missing part is taken from the germline J gene. The chain links TRBV28 to TRBJ1-2; TRBD1 matches at 9 bases. V shed 7 bases, J shed 4 bases, and the junction held 16 bases outside the gene matches. This CDR3 has 17 amino acids. Germline CDR1 and CDR2: MDHEN and SYDVKM. The sequenced part of the CDR3 DNA is TGTGCCAGCATCCCCCCGGGACAGGGAAGGGATGGCTATGGC. Residues: CASIPPGQGRDGYG. The CDR3, in full, reads CASIPPGQGRDGYGYTF.

The sequenced part of the CDR3 DNA is TGTGCCAGCAGCCAAGATGCAGGGGCGTACCAAGAGACC. Protein: CASSQDAGAYQET. The full-length CDR3 reads as CASSQDAGAYQETQYF. The chain recombines TRBV14 with TRBJ2-5, with a possible D match to TRBD1 (6 bases). The read ends 3 residues early relative to the CDR3; the germline J gene fills the gap. The CDR3 totals 16 residues. The V end lost 0 bases, the J end lost 0 bases, and 11 bases lay between the germline ends. CDR1 and CDR2 (germline): SGHDN, FVKESK.

A remark on this clone: From the germline J gene comes the end of the CDR3, since the read stops 3 residues before it. The chain is built from TRBV7-6 and TRBJ2-3, with D possibly matching TRBD1 (6 bases). The CDR3 is made up of 17 amino acids. Germline CDR1 reads SGHVS; CDR2 reads FNYEAQ. The covered CDR3 bases are TGTGCCAGCAGCTTATACGGGGTTGGGGGCCTCCAAGAGACG. Translating it yields CASSLYGVGGLQET. The full CDR3 sequence reads CASSLYGVGGLQETQYF.

Details on this clone: The DNA ends 3 residues before the CDR3 does, and the rest of the CDR3 is filled in from the germline J gene. The chain links TRBV7-9 to TRBJ1-2, with D tentatively TRBD1 (6 bases). CDR1 SEHNR and CDR2 FQNEAQ come from the germline V gene (reference sequence). The CDR3 covers 13 residues. Incomplete CDR3 DNA: TGTGCCAGCAGCGGGGGGGGCCCAGAGACC. It codes for CASSGGGPET. The full CDR3 sequence reads CASSGGGPETYTF.

Remarks on this clone: The CDR3 extends 3 residues past the end of the read, so its final part is completed from the germline J gene. The chain is built from TRBV5-4 and TRBJ2-5; TRBD2 is a possible D gene (5 bases). The CDR3 spans 16 residues. Deletions cut 1 base from V and 1 base from J, with 14 bases between. Germline V CDR1 and CDR2: SGHNT, YYREEE (reference sequence). CDR3 region: CASSLPVGSGQETQYF. Partial CDR3 DNA: TGTGCCAGCAGCTTGCCTGTCGGAAGCGGCCAAGAGACC.

In the case of this clone: The read ends 3 residues before the CDR3 terminus; that terminus is restored from the germline J gene. The rearrangement joins TRBV7-9 to TRBJ2-7; the match to TRBD1 covers 7 bases. With V trimmed by 5 bases and J by 3 bases, 7 bases remained unmatched. There are 14 residues in the CDR3. In germline, CDR1 is SEHNR, CDR2 FQNEAQ (reference sequence). The CDR3 reads CASSRRDSHYEQYF. The sequenced part of the CDR3 DNA is TGTGCCAGCAGCCGCCGGGACAGCCACTACGAG.

CDR3 DNA (partial): TGTGCCAGTATTTCACAGGCGAACACTGAA. It yields the protein CASISQANTE. The whole CDR3 reads CASISQANTEAFF. This rearrangement joins TRBV19 to TRBJ1-1; perhaps TRBD1 as D (5 bases). The CDR3 end falls 3 residues outside the read, so it is completed with the germline J gene. V was pared by 7 bases and J by 1 base, with 10 bases between. The germline CDR1 and CDR2 sequences are LNHDA and SQIVND (reference sequence). This CDR3 has 13 residues.

The CDR3 bases that were read are TGCAGTGCTGACAGGGGGCTGAACACTGAA. This translates into CSADRGLNTE. The entire CDR3 protein reads CSADRGLNTEAFF. The rearrangement links TRBV20-1 to TRBJ1-1, with 10 positions matching TRBD1. The read halts 3 residues ahead of the CDR3 end, with the missing end drawn from the germline J gene. Germline CDR1 reads DFQATT; CDR2 reads SNEGSKA (reference sequence). The CDR3 is made up of 13 amino acids. The J segment lost 0 bases and the V segment lost 5 bases, leaving 0 bases of the junction unmatched.

The covered CDR3 bases are TGTGCCAGCAGTCCCCGGGCTGCGGGGGGGCCAGATACG. Protein product: CASSPRAAGGPDT. Given in full, the CDR3 is CASSPRAAGGPDTQYF. This sequence joins TRBV2 and TRBJ2-3, with 9 bases aligning to TRBD2. The observed sequence ends 3 residues before the CDR3 terminus, with the missing tail filled in from the germline J gene. Trimming took 5 bases from V and 4 from J; bases not matched to a gene: 10. This CDR3 has 16 amino acids. The germline V gene encodes CDR1 SNHLY and CDR2 FYNNEI.

A note on this clone: The read ends 3 residues early relative to the CDR3; the germline J gene fills the gap. Other DNA sequences in this specimen translate into the identical CDR3. V is TRBV6-1 and J is TRBJ2-1; the match to TRBD2 covers 8 bases. The CDR3 is 16 residues long. V shed 4 bases, J shed 4 bases, and the junction held 9 bases outside the gene matches. In germline, CDR1 is MNHNS, CDR2 SASEGT. Incomplete CDR3 DNA: TGTGCCAGCAGTGTGGTGGCGGGGGGCTCTTACAATGAG. Its protein is CASSVVAGGSYNE. In full, the CDR3 reads CASSVVAGGSYNEQFF.

With respect to this clone: Relative to the germline gene, one junction end is altered; a read error may explain this. Read sequence stops 3 residues before the CDR3 end, and the germline J gene provides the missing end. The J gene is TRBJ1-1, the V gene TRBV29-1, with D possibly being TRBD1 (5 bases). Germline loops: CDR1 SQVTM, CDR2 ANQGSEA. The CDR3 has 13 amino acids. The DNA read from the CDR3 is TGCAGCGCCGTAACGGGGGTTGTCACTGAC. Encoded protein: CSAVTGVVTD. The whole CDR3 region reads CSAVTGVVTDAFF.

CDR3 sequence reads: CASPGDSNSPLHF. The sequenced CDR3 bases are TGTGCCAGCCCCGGGGACAGTAATTCACCC. The chain joins TRBV19 to TRBJ1-6; 7 bases agree with TRBD1. The read is 3 residues too short to cover the CDR3 end, so that end is filled in from the germline J gene. Germline trimming cut 9 bases from V and 6 bases from J; bases unmatched to any gene: 5. Germline CDR1 LNHDA, CDR2 SQIVND (reference sequence). The CDR3 has 13 amino acids.

Comment on this clone: The read halts 3 residues ahead of the CDR3 end, with the missing end drawn from the germline J gene. The J gene is TRBJ2-1, the V gene TRBV15, with 10 bases that match TRBD1. Losses at the gene ends were 3 bases for V and 8 bases for J; bases not matched to a gene: 7. The CDR3 totals 15 residues. CDR1 LNHNV and CDR2 YYDKDF come from the germline V gene (reference sequence). The sequenced CDR3 bases are TGTGCCACCAGCAGGAGACAGGGGGCGCAGGATGAG. Translating it yields CATSRRQGAQDE. The full CDR3 reads CATSRRQGAQDEQFF.

To note about this clone: The observed sequence ends 3 residues before the CDR3 terminus, with the missing tail filled in from the germline J gene. The chain uses TRBV19 and TRBJ1-5, with TRBD1 matching 9 bases. The CDR3 has 16 residues. V was clipped by 5 bases and J by 2 bases; unmatched bases: 7. Germline lookup yields CDR1 LNHDA and CDR2 SQIVND (reference sequence). CDR3 DNA (partial): TGTGCCAGTAGTGGAGAGGACAGGGGAGGCAATCAGCCC. This encodes CASSGEDRGGNQP. The entire CDR3 reads CASSGEDRGGNQPQHF.

In regard to this clone: The read ends 3 residues before the CDR3 terminus; that terminus is restored from the germline J gene. The J gene is TRBJ1-2, the V gene TRBV29-1; D may be TRBD1 (6 bases). Germline assignment: CDR1 SQVTM and CDR2 ANQGSEA. V dropped 4 bases and J dropped 1 base, with 10 bases sitting between them. The CDR3 loop spans 13 amino acids. The sequenced CDR3 bases are TGCAGCGTTGGAGGGACACTTAACTATGGC. Translating gives CSVGGTLNYG. The whole CDR3 region reads CSVGGTLNYGYTF.

Comment on this clone: The CDR3 goes on 3 residues after the read ends, and that part is filled in from the germline J gene. The chain carries TRBV20-1 and TRBJ2-1; tentative D call: TRBD2 (6 bases). Trimming pared 2 bases from V and 6 bases from J, leaving 14 bases between. The germline CDR1 and CDR2 sequences are DFQATT and SNEGSKA (reference sequence). The CDR3 runs to 14 residues. The CDR3 bases that were read are TGCAGTGCTAGAAACAATCAGGGAGGCAATGAG. Translating gives CSARNNQGGNE. The complete CDR3 sequence is CSARNNQGGNEQFF.

With respect to this clone: The read is 3 residues too short to cover the CDR3 end, so that end is filled in from the germline J gene. The genes are TRBV7-8 and TRBJ2-3; TRBD2 agrees at 12 bases. This CDR3 spans 17 amino acids. Germline V CDR1 and CDR2: SGHVS, FQNEAQ. V lost 2 bases and J lost 2; bases outside the gene matches: 5. CDR3 residues: CASSLQPSGGATDTQYF. The sequenced CDR3 bases are TGTGCCAGCAGCTTACAGCCTAGCGGGGGGGCCACAGATACG.

The CDR3 bases that were read are TGTGCCAGCAGCCAAACGGGTGACAGCTCCTACGAG. Its translation: CASSQTGDSSYE. The entire CDR3 protein is CASSQTGDSSYEQYF. The rearrangement joins TRBV14 to TRBJ2-7; perhaps TRBD1 as D (5 bases). The read finishes 3 residues shy of the CDR3 end, and the germline J gene is used to complete it. Per the germline V gene, CDR1 is SGHDN and CDR2 is FVKESK. Trimming cost V 2 bases and J 0 bases, with 11 bases left between them. This CDR3 contains 15 residues.

Notes on this clone: The read ends 3 residues shy of where the CDR3 ends; the end is completed using the germline J gene. This chain uses TRBV20-1 with TRBJ1-1; possible D gene TRBD1, 6 bases. Germline-derived CDR1 and CDR2 are DFQATT and SNEGSKA (reference sequence). The V gene lost 4 bases and the J gene lost 1 base, with 7 bases spanning the gap. The CDR3 has 12 residues. The CDR3 DNA, read in part, is TGCAGTGCTAAACAGGGGAACACTGAA. It encodes CSAKQGNTE. The whole CDR3 protein reads CSAKQGNTEAFF.

A remark on this clone: The read terminates 3 residues before the CDR3 end, so the remaining end is supplied by the germline J gene. The chain is built from TRBV7-3 and TRBJ1-2; the match to TRBD1 covers 7 bases. CDR1 and CDR2 (germline): SGHTA, FQGTGA. The CDR3 has 16 amino acids. The sequenced CDR3 bases are TGTGCCAGCAGCTCCGCCCAAGGACAGGAAGGGAATGAC. As protein: CASSSAQGQEGND. The CDR3 in its entirety is CASSSAQGQEGNDYTF.

As to this clone: The CDR3 goes on 3 residues after the read ends, and that part is filled in from the germline J gene. The gene calls are TRBV14 and TRBJ1-1, with a weak D call TRBD1 (6 bases). The CDR3 contains 14 residues. With 4 bases removed from V and 5 bases from J, the gap between germline ends came to 14 bases. Germline V gene sequence: CDR1 SGHDN, CDR2 FVKESK. The CDR3 sequence is CASSRTAGGTEAFF. The DNA read from the CDR3 is TGTGCCAGCAGCCGGACAGCCGGGGGGACTGAA. The full variable domain, in which reference TRBV14 and TRBJ1-1 provide the parts outside the CDR3, is EAGVTQFPSHSVIEKGQTVTLRCDPISGHDNLYWYRRVMGKEIKFLLHFVKESKQDESGMPNNRFLAERTGGTYSTLKVQPAELEDSGVYFCASSRTAGGTEAFFGQGTRLTVV.

With respect to this clone: The read comes to an end 3 residues before the CDR3 does, leaving the germline J gene to fill in the end. The V call is TRBV10-1, the J call TRBJ2-3, with a possible D match to TRBD1 (5 bases). The CDR3 loop spans 13 amino acids. The germline V gene encodes CDR1 WNHNN and CDR2 SYGVQD (reference sequence). The CDR3 bases that were read are TGCGCCATCATACCAGGGTGTCAAGAGACG. As protein: CAIIPGCQET. The full CDR3 is CAIIPGCQETQYF.

On this clone itself: Read coverage stops 3 residues before the CDR3 terminus; the germline J gene supplies the remainder. The genes are TRBV19 and TRBJ2-3; D is possibly TRBD2 (7 bases). The CDR3 runs 17 residues. Germline values: CDR1 LNHDA, CDR2 SQIVND (reference sequence). V shed 5 bases and J shed 3 bases, with 21 bases lying between them. The CDR3 is CASSAGAVGHKTDTQYF. The sequenced CDR3 bases are TGTGCCAGTAGTGCGGGGGCGGTGGGCCACAAGACAGATACG.

As concerns this clone: The read gets to within 3 residues of the CDR3 end, and the germline J gene fills in the rest. V is TRBV5-6 and J is TRBJ1-2; D is perhaps TRBD1 (6 bases). The CDR3 extends over 12 amino acids. The germline CDR1 and CDR2 sequences are SGHDT and YYEEEE. CDR3 sequence reads: CASSLRGNDYTF. Partial CDR3 DNA: TGTGCCAGCAGCCTGAGGGGGAATGAC.

In regard to this clone: The read ends 3 residues early relative to the CDR3; the germline J gene fills the gap. The V call is TRBV2, the J call TRBJ1-2, with a possible D match to TRBD1 (5 bases). This CDR3 contains 13 residues. CDR1 SNHLY and CDR2 FYNNEI come from the germline V gene. V lost 6 bases and J 3 bases, leaving 11 bases between the germline ends. The CDR3 loop reads CASSLQGDYGYTF. The part of the CDR3 DNA that was read is TGTGCCAGCAGCCTTCAGGGTGACTATGGC.

Comment on this clone: The read ends 3 residues before the CDR3 terminus; that terminus is restored from the germline J gene. The chain carries TRBV5-4 and TRBJ2-1; D uncertain. Germline values: CDR1 SGHNT, CDR2 YYREEE (reference sequence). The germline V and J ends were trimmed by 5 bases and 1 base, with 7 bases remaining between them. The CDR3 contains 13 residues. The CDR3 sequence is CASRRSSYNEQFF. The covered CDR3 bases are TGTGCCAGCAGGCGCTCTTCCTACAATGAG. Full variable domain (outside the CDR3, taken from reference TRBV5-4 and TRBJ2-1): ETGVTQSPTHLIKTRGQQVTLRCSSQSGHNTVSWYQQALGQGPQFIFQYYREEENGRGNFPPRFSGLQFPNYSSELNVNALELDDSALYLCASRRSSYNEQFFGPGTRLTVL.

Comments on this clone: The missing CDR3 end, 3 residues past where the read stops, is filled in from the germline J gene. The chain uses TRBV19 and TRBJ2-1, with 7 bases matching TRBD2. This CDR3 is built from 18 residues. Trimming removed 1 base from V and 0 bases from J; junction bases left unmatched: 9. Germline V gene sequence: CDR1 LNHDA, CDR2 SQIVND (reference sequence). The CDR3 spells CASSIGWRGKSSYNEQFF. The covered CDR3 bases are TGTGCCAGTAGTATAGGATGGCGGGGGAAGAGCTCCTACAATGAG.

About this clone itself: Read coverage stops 3 residues before the CDR3 terminus; the germline J gene supplies the remainder. V gene TRBV6-2 or TRBV6-3 combines with J gene TRBJ2-3; TRBD1 matches at 10 bases. The CDR3 loop spans 17 amino acids. Germline lookup yields CDR1 MNHEY and CDR2 SVGEGT. The covered CDR3 bases are TGTGCCAGCAGTTACCATTTCGGGACAGGGGAAGATCAGCCG. Residues: CASSYHFGTGEDQP. The CDR3 in full is CASSYHFGTGEDQPQYF.